Each of the 18 T cell receptor beta chains below was sequenced from the same sample in a study of cytomegalovirus exposure and HLA in healthy donors. The PCR had 60 Vbeta and 13 Jbeta primers. TCRdb's table, derived via immunoSEQ multiplex PCR, lists solely in-frame clones and lacks some. The sample yields some 130,000 clones, around three quarters seen once. The sample taken for sequencing was PBMCs. The receptors stem from a male donor in good health and CMV-seropositive.

The V call is TRBV27, the J call TRBJ2-7; 7 positions agree with TRBD1. Germline CDR1 reads MNHEY; CDR2 reads SMNVEV (reference sequence). V lost 3 bases and J lost 7; bases outside the gene matches: 6. The CDR3 contains 13 residues. The CDR3: CASSFRDSGEQYF. DNA of the CDR3: TGTGCCAGCAGTTTCCGGGACAGTGGGGAGCAGTACTTC.

This clone was seen more than once but under ten times. This chain uses TRBV15 with TRBJ2-1, with D unresolved. Trimming pared 0 bases from V and 14 bases from J, leaving 23 bases between. This CDR3 comprises 16 residues. The germline V gene encodes CDR1 LNHNV and CDR2 YYDKDF (reference sequence). CDR3 in amino acids: CATSRDYGEAGMSKFF. The CDR3 nucleotides are TGTGCCACCAGCAGAGATTACGGAGAGGCCGGAATGAGCAAGTTCTTC.

The chain links TRBV7-9 to TRBJ2-2; D is possibly TRBD1 (5 bases). CDR1 is SEHNR and CDR2 is FQNEAQ in the germline V gene (reference sequence). There are 12 residues in the CDR3. V dropped 9 bases and J dropped 3 bases, with 8 bases sitting between them. The CDR3 loop is CARDIDTGELFF. The CDR3 DNA reads TGTGCCAGGGACATAGACACCGGGGAGCTGTTTTTT.

The genes are TRBV28 and TRBJ2-7; TRBD2 agrees at 11 bases. Germline CDR1 MDHEN, CDR2 SYDVKM. This CDR3 is 13 amino acids long. V lost 6 bases, J lost 5 bases, and 3 bases stayed unmatched. CDR3 amino acids: CASRSSGRNEQYF. CDR3 DNA sequence: TGTGCCAGCAGGTCTAGCGGGAGGAACGAGCAGTACTTC. Filled out from reference TRBV28 and TRBJ2-7, the complete variable domain reads DVKVTQSSRYLVKRTGEKVFLECVQDMDHENMFWYRQDPGLGLRLIYFSYDVKMKEKGDIPEGYSVSREKKERFSLILESASTNQTSMYLCASRSSGRNEQYFGPGTRLTVT.

The chain employs TRBV19 and TRBJ1-1; a possible D gene is TRBD1 (6 bases). Germline CDR1 reads LNHDA; CDR2 reads SQIVND (reference sequence). CDR3 size: 17 residues. The V and J ends lost 5 bases and 5 bases respectively, with 24 bases between them. Written as DNA, the CDR3 is TGTGCCAGTAGTGTAGTGGGCGGGGGGCTCGTACGAACTGAAGCTTTCTTT. Encoded protein: CASSVVGGGLVRTEAFF.

The V gene is TRBV28, the J gene TRBJ2-7, with a weak D call TRBD2 (7 bases). The germline gives CDR1 MDHEN, CDR2 SYDVKM. This CDR3 spans 16 amino acids. Trimming took 2 bases from V and 4 from J, leaving 18 bases between them. The CDR3 loop reads CASSLPGGRGGYEQYF. CDR3 nucleotides: TGTGCCAGCAGTTTACCTGGGGGGAGGGGGGGATACGAGCAGTACTTC.

The rearrangement joins TRBV5-1 to TRBJ1-4; TRBD1 might be the D (5 bases). The V end lost 4 bases, the J end lost 4 bases, and 17 bases lay between the germline ends. Germline CDR1 and CDR2: SGHRS and YFSETQ. The CDR3 consists of 16 residues. CDR3: CASSPGRGGINEKLFF. The CDR3, as DNA: TGCGCCAGCAGCCCCGGGCGGGGGGGAATTAATGAAAAACTGTTTTTT.

The V call is TRBV29-1, the J call TRBJ2-7; 9 bases are a match to TRBD1. CDR3 length: 13 amino acids. The junction had 6 bases not matched to a gene; V was cut back by 6 bases and J by 3 bases. Germline CDR1 and CDR2: SQVTM and ANQGSEA. CDR3 sequence: CSVRDRAFYEQYF. Written as DNA, the CDR3 is TGCAGCGTCCGGGACAGGGCTTTCTACGAGCAGTACTTC.

The CDR3 DNA follows: TGTTCCGGGACTGCACAAGAGACCCAGTACTTC. Protein sequence: CSGTAQETQYF. The chain recombines TRBV7-9 with TRBJ2-5, with D possibly TRBD2 on 6 matching bases. This CDR3 region has 11 residues. Per germline, CDR1 SEHNR and CDR2 FQNEAQ (reference sequence).

The table lists this clone with a count of one. The chain combines TRBV28 with TRBJ2-2, with 10 bases identical to TRBD1. The V segment lost 11 bases and the J segment 4 bases; nucleotides outside the gene matches: 7. The germline gives CDR1 MDHEN, CDR2 SYDVKM. The CDR3 consists of 14 residues. As DNA, the CDR3 is TGTGCCGTACTCGACAGGGGGCTCACCGGGGAGCTGTTTTTT. It translates to CAVLDRGLTGELFF.

CDR3: CAWAGGKNSPLHF. CDR3 bases: TGTGCCTGGGCAGGGGGAAAAAATTCACCCCTCCACTTT. This chain links TRBV30 with TRBJ1-6, with 7 bases that match TRBD1. The V gene end was trimmed by 5 bases and the J gene end by 7 bases; junction bases not matched to a gene: 5. This CDR3 has 13 residues. Germline assignment: CDR1 GTSNPN and CDR2 SVGIG (reference sequence).

For the CDR3, the DNA is TGTGCCAGCAGCATTACCGGACAGGCGGATTCACCCCTCCACTTT. It codes for CASSITGQADSPLHF. The chain joins TRBV9 to TRBJ1-6; TRBD1 matches at 7 bases. CDR3 length equals 15 residues. Trimming took 4 bases from V and 8 from J; bases not matched to a gene: 9. The germline gives CDR1 SGDLS, CDR2 YYNGEE.

The chain employs TRBV27 and TRBJ2-7; 9 nucleotides align to TRBD2. After removal of 6 bases from V and 1 base from J, the junction contained 19 bases not matched to a gene. Germline values: CDR1 MNHEY, CDR2 SMNVEV (reference sequence). The CDR3 is made up of 19 amino acids. CDR3 DNA: TGTGCCAGCAGGGGTATAGCGGGGGTTCAGTTAATGCAATCCTACGAGCAGTACTTC. This translates into CASRGIAGVQLMQSYEQYF.

This chain joins TRBV6-1 and TRBJ1-5, with 8 bases that match TRBD1. Germline lookup yields CDR1 MNHNS and CDR2 SASEGT. The CDR3 runs 15 residues. J lost 5 bases, V lost 2 bases, and 5 bases had no gene match. CDR3 region: CASSESRTGYQPQHF. DNA of the CDR3: TGTGCCAGCAGTGAATCTCGGACAGGGTATCAGCCCCAGCATTTT.

Only one count was recorded for this clone. This chain connects TRBV12-5 to TRBJ2-5; tentatively, D is TRBD1 (5 bases). This CDR3 comprises 16 residues. The V end was cut by 1 base, the J end by 5 bases, with 17 bases between. Germline V gene data show CDR1 as LGHNT and CDR2 as FRNRAP. CDR3 loop: CASGLGTTVTMETQYF. The CDR3 bases are TGTGCTAGTGGTTTGGGGACGACAGTGACCATGGAGACCCAGTACTTC.

The chain employs TRBV28 and TRBJ1-4, with TRBD1 matching 9 bases. V was pared by 3 bases and J by 8 bases, with 10 bases of the junction left unmatched. This CDR3 is built from 16 residues. CDR1 and CDR2 (germline): MDHEN, SYDVKM. CDR3 DNA sequence: TGTGCCAGCAGTTTTCCAGGACAGGGGTATCGGGAAAAACTGTTTTTT. Its translation is CASSFPGQGYREKLFF.

This clone was detected a few times. The gene calls are TRBV28 and TRBJ1-3; maybe TRBD1 (5 bases). The CDR3 has 15 amino acids. V dropped 6 bases and J dropped 0 bases, with 12 bases sitting between them. The germline V gene encodes CDR1 MDHEN and CDR2 SYDVKM. The CDR3 DNA reads TGTGCCAGCAGGACAGCGATAACCTCTGGAAACACCATATATTTT. It specifies CASRTAITSGNTIYF. Variable domain in full (rest from reference TRBV28 and TRBJ1-3): DVKVTQSSRYLVKRTGEKVFLECVQDMDHENMFWYRQDPGLGLRLIYFSYDVKMKEKGDIPEGYSVSREKKERFSLILESASTNQTSMYLCASRTAITSGNTIYFGEGSWLTVV.

The chain links TRBV30 to TRBJ1-1; unclear D gene. V lost 0 bases and J lost 6, with 8 bases in between. The CDR3 is 12 residues long. Germline values: CDR1 GTSNPN, CDR2 SVGIG (reference sequence). In DNA, the CDR3 is TGTGCCTGGAGTGTAGGAGGGTCTGAAGCTTTCTTT. Protein sequence: CAWSVGGSEAFF.